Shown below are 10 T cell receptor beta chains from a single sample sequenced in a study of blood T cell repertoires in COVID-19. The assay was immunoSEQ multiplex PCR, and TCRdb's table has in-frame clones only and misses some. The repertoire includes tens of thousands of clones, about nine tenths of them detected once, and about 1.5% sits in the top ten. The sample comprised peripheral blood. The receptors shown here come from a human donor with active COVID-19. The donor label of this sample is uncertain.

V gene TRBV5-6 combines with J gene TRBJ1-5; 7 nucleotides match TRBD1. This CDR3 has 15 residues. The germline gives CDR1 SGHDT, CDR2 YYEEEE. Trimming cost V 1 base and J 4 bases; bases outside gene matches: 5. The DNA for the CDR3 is TGTGCCAGCAGCTTGACAGGGGTAGTTAATCAGCCCCAGCATTTT. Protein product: CASSLTGVVNQPQHF. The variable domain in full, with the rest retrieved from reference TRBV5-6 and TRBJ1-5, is DAGVTQSPTHLIKTRGQQVTLRCSPKSGHDTVSWYQQALGQGPQFIFQYYEEEERQRGNFPDRFSGHQFPNYSSELNVNALLLGDSALYLCASSLTGVVNQPQHFGDGTRLSIL.

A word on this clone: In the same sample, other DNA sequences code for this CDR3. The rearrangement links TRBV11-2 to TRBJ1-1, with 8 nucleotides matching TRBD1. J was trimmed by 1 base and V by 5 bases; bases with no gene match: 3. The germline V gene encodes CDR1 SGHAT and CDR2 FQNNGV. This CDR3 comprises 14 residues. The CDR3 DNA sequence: TGTGCCAGCAGCCTCGGGACAGGGAACACTGAAGCTTTCTTT. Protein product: CASSLGTGNTEAFF.

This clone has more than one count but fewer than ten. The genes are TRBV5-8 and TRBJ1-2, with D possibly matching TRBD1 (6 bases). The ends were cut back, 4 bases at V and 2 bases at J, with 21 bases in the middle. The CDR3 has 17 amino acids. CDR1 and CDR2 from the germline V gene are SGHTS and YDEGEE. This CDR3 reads CASSPSAAGDHNYGYTF. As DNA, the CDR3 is TGTGCCAGCAGCCCCAGTGCGGCAGGGGACCACAACTATGGCTACACCTTC.

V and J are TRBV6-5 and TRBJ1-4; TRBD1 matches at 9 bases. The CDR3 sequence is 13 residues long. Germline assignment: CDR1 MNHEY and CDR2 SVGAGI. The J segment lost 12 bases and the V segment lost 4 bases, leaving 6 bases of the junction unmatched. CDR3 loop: CASSWDRARELFF. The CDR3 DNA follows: TGTGCCAGCAGTTGGGACAGGGCCAGGGAACTGTTTTTT.

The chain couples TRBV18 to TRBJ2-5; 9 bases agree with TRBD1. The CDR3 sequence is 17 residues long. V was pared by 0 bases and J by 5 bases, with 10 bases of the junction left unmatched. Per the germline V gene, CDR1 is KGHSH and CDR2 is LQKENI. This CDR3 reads CASSPPRPGQGSETQYF. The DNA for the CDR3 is TGTGCCAGCTCACCACCCCGACCGGGACAGGGTTCGGAGACCCAGTACTTC.

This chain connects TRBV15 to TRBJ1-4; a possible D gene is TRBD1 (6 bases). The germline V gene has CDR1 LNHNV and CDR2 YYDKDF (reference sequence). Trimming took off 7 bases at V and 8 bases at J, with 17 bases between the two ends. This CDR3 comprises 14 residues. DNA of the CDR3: TGTGCCACCACAAGGCAGGGGAACGTGGAAAAACTGTTTTTT. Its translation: CATTRQGNVEKLFF.

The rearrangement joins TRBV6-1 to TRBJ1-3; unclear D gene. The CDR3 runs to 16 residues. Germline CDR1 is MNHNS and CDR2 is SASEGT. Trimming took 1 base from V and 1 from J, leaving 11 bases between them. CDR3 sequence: CASSEVGDISGNTIYF. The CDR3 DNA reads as TGTGCCAGCAGTGAAGTCGGGGATATTTCTGGAAACACCATATATTTT.

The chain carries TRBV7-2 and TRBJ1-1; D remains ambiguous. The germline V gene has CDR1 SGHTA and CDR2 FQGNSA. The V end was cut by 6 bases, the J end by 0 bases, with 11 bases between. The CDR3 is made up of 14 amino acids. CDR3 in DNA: TGTGCCAGCAGTTCGACACCCTTGAACACTGAAGCTTTCTTT. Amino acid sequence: CASSSTPLNTEAFF.

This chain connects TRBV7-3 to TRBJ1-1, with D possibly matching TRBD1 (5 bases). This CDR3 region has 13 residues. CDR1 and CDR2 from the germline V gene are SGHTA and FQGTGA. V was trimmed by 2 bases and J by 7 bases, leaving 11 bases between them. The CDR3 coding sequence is TGTGCCAGCAGCTTATCCATTAGGGGTGAAGCTTTCTTT. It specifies CASSLSIRGEAFF.

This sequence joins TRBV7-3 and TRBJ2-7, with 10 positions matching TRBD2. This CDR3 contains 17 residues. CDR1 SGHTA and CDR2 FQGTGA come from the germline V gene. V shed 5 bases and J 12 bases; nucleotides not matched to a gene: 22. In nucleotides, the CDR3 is TGTGCCAGCAGCCACCCGACTCGGGCATTCACTAGCGGGGACCTGTACTTC. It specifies CASSHPTRAFTSGDLYF.